Listed below are T cell receptor beta chains from one sample, sequenced in a study of regulatory T cells in long-lasting Graves disease. In TCRdb, the multiplex PCR reads were re-called with MiXCR into one record per CDR3 protein. The data hold about 240,000 distinct CDR3 sequences, with over 20% observed a single time. This specimen consisted of peripheral blood mononuclear cells (PBMCs), obtained at new diagnosis, from a patient treated with antithyroid drugs. These receptors all stem from a female donor with Graves disease. Each CDR3 is given with its conserved first and last residue. The order of the fields is J gene, clone size, D gene, V gene, CDR3 protein, CDR3 DNA. The D gene is left open where the match is weak. Clone size, where shown, is once, few, many, or a class for clones that have expanded.

>TRBJ2-2|many|TRBD2|TRBV5-1
CVSSLASGSTGELFF
TGCGTCAGCAGCTTGGCTAGCGGGAGTACCGGGGAGCTGTTTTTT
>TRBJ2-7|many|TRBD2|TRBV20-1
CSARDAGLAYF
TGCAGTGCTAGAGATGCGGGACTAGCGTACTTC
>TRBJ2-3|many|TRBD2|TRBV7-9
CASSLEGGRSTDTQYF
TGTGCCAGCAGCTTGGAAGGCGGGAGGAGCACAGATACGCAGTATTTT
>TRBJ2-7|few|TRBD2|TRBV5-1
CASSLTPGGRYEQYF
TGCGCCAGCAGCTTGACCCCGGGAGGGCGGTACGAGCAGTACTTC
>TRBJ2-5|few|-|TRBV5-4
CASSLRSGQGGETQYF
TGTGCCAGCAGCTTGAGGTCGGGGCAGGGGGGAGAGACCCAGTACTTC
>TRBJ1-3|-|TRBD1|TRBV6-1
CASVQTGVGNTIYF
TGTGCCAGCGTACAAACAGGGGTCGGAAACACCATATATTTT
>TRBJ2-5|-|TRBD1|TRBV27
CASRRQGGGSQETQYF
TGTGCCAGCAGGAGACAGGGGGGGGGCAGCCAAGAGACCCAGTACTTC
>TRBJ2-1|many|-|TRBV7-3
CASSTGEKYNEQFF
TGTGCCAGCAGCACAGGTGAAAAGTACAATGAGCAGTTCTTC
>TRBJ1-5|many|-|TRBV5-5
CASSIGSYSNQPQHF
TGTGCCAGCAGCATCGGAAGCTATAGCAATCAGCCCCAGCATTTT
>TRBJ2-7|few|TRBD2|TRBV10-1
CASRESGGKGEQYF
TGCGCCAGCAGGGAGTCGGGGGGAAAAGGGGAGCAGTACTTC
>TRBJ2-7|-|-|TRBV18
CASSLRAPDYEQYF
TGTGCCAGCTCCCTCCGGGCCCCCGACTACGAGCAGTACTTC
>TRBJ1-6|many|TRBD1|TRBV7-9
CASSFREQGDSPLHF
TGTGCCAGCAGCTTCCGGGAGCAGGGGGATTCACCCCTCCACTTT
>TRBJ2-7|few|-|TRBV19
CASSNRGLSSYEQYF
TGTGCCAGTAGTAACCGGGGACTCTCTTCCTACGAGCAGTACTTC
>TRBJ2-1|many|-|TRBV12-3/TRBV12-4
CASSLLGGGEQFF
TGTGCCAGCAGCCTATTAGGGGGAGGTGAGCAGTTCTTC
>TRBJ2-7|-|-|TRBV6-6
CASSYSGPQSYEQYF
TGTGCCAGCAGTTACTCGGGCCCTCAATCCTACGAGCAGTACTTC
>TRBJ1-3|many|-|TRBV7-8
CASSLGGTIYF
TGTGCCAGCAGCTTAGGCGGCACCATATATTTT
>TRBJ2-5|many|TRBD2|TRBV10-2
CASRGTSGPETQYF
TGCGCCAGCAGGGGGACTAGCGGCCCGGAGACCCAGTACTTC
>TRBJ1-2|-|-|TRBV6-5
CASSYSSPIRELYGYTF
TGTGCCAGCAGTTACTCGAGTCCTATAAGGGAACTCTATGGCTACACCTTC
>TRBJ2-7|many|TRBD1|TRBV11-3
CASSSDRGTGNGEQYF
TGTGCCAGCAGCTCGGACCGGGGGACAGGGAACGGTGAGCAGTACTTC
>TRBJ2-1|many|-|TRBV24-1
CATSDFNSEQFF
TGTGCCACCAGTGATTTTAACAGTGAGCAGTTCTTC
>TRBJ2-2|many|TRBD2|TRBV20-1
CSAGGSGRTGELFF
TGCAGTGCAGGAGGTAGCGGGAGGACCGGGGAGCTGTTTTTT
>TRBJ1-1|many|TRBD1|TRBV28
CASSIRTGMNTEAFF
TGTGCCAGCAGCATAAGGACAGGAATGAACACTGAAGCTTTCTTT
>TRBJ2-5|-|TRBD1|TRBV10-2
CASRETGGGGTQYF
TGCGCCAGCAGAGAAACAGGGGGCGGGGGGACCCAGTACTTC
>TRBJ2-7|few|-|TRBV11-3
CASSLGARGYEQYF
TGTGCCAGCAGCTTGGGAGCCCGAGGCTACGAGCAGTACTTC
>TRBJ1-5|many|-|TRBV19
CASSFRDGNQPQHF
TGTGCCAGTAGTTTTAGAGACGGCAATCAGCCCCAGCATTTT
>TRBJ2-7|many|-|TRBV29-1
CSVGSVGYEQYF
TGCAGCGTGGGGAGCGTAGGGTACGAGCAGTACTTC
>TRBJ1-4|-|-|TRBV7-2
CASSLEGGRGSLFF
TGTGCCAGCAGCTTAGAGGGGGGAAGGGGGTCCCTGTTTTTT
>TRBJ1-1|many|TRBD1|TRBV2
CASRQGGATEAFF
TGTGCCAGCAGACAGGGGGGTGCCACTGAAGCTTTCTTT
>TRBJ1-2|few|TRBD1|TRBV25-1
CASSPTGGANYGYTF
TGTGCCAGCAGTCCTACAGGGGGCGCGAACTATGGCTACACCTTC
>TRBJ2-2|many|-|TRBV12-3/TRBV12-4
CASRRSSGTGELFF
TGTGCCAGCAGGCGGAGTTCGGGCACCGGGGAGCTGTTTTTT
>TRBJ2-5|many|-|TRBV27
CASSVRRSETQYF
TGTGCCAGCAGTGTCCGCAGGAGTGAGACCCAGTACTTC
>TRBJ2-6|many|-|TRBV28
CASSLLAGANVLTF
TGTGCCAGCAGTTTACTTGCTGGGGCCAACGTCCTGACTTTC
>TRBJ2-1|many|-|TRBV7-2
CASSSSFRDYNEQFF
TGTGCCAGCAGCTCCTCTTTTAGGGACTACAATGAGCAGTTCTTC
>TRBJ2-1|many|TRBD2|TRBV10-3
CAISGQREGEQFF
TGTGCCATCAGTGGCCAGCGGGAGGGTGAGCAGTTCTTC
>TRBJ2-6|many|-|TRBV29-1
CSVSSSPGGANVLTF
TGCAGCGTTTCCTCCTCCCCCGGGGGGGCCAACGTCCTGACTTTC
>TRBJ1-2|many|TRBD1|TRBV11-1
CASSPGGGGRGYTF
TGTGCCAGCAGCCCCGGAGGGGGCGGACGTGGCTACACCTTC
>TRBJ2-2|many|-|TRBV4-3
CASSQDVSGSVYTGELFF
TGCGCCAGCAGCCAAGACGTTTCCGGGAGTGTATACACCGGGGAGCTGTTTTTT
>TRBJ2-7|once|-|TRBV6-1
CASSPRAGAYYEQYF
TGTGCCAGCAGTCCCCGGGCGGGGGCCTACTACGAGCAGTACTTC
>TRBJ2-1|-|-|TRBV5-4
CASSLENGYNEQFF
TGTGCCAGCAGCTTGGAGAACGGCTACAATGAGCAGTTCTTC
>TRBJ2-7|many|-|TRBV6-2/TRBV6-3
CASSYGQGRLYEQYF
TGTGCCAGCAGTTACGGCCAAGGGAGACTCTACGAGCAGTACTTC
>TRBJ2-7|-|TRBD2|TRBV7-9
CASSRTSGLGHEQYF
TGTGCCAGCAGCCGAACTAGCGGGCTTGGCCACGAGCAGTACTTC
>TRBJ2-3|many|-|TRBV7-2
CASSPSSSRATDTQYF
TGTGCCAGCAGCCCATCTAGCTCCCGAGCCACAGATACGCAGTATTTT
>TRBJ2-7|-|-|TRBV6-1
CASSFGPRSSYEQYF
TGTGCCAGCAGCTTCGGACCGCGAAGCTCCTACGAGCAGTACTTC
>TRBJ1-3|many|-|TRBV5-1
CASGSGLGFGNTIYF
TGCGCCAGTGGATCGGGGCTTGGATTTGGAAACACCATATATTTT
>TRBJ2-7|few|TRBD2|TRBV5-1
CASSPAGGRYEQYF
TGCGCCAGCAGCCCCGCGGGGGGGCGGTACGAGCAGTACTTC
>TRBJ2-7|many|-|TRBV7-9
CASSLLQGYEQYF
TGTGCCAGCAGCTTATTACAGGGCTACGAGCAGTACTTC
>TRBJ2-5|many|-|TRBV15
CATSRPSQETQYF
TGTGCCACCAGCAGGCCTAGCCAAGAGACCCAGTACTTC
>TRBJ2-3|many|-|TRBV28
CASSPRQWGADTQYF
TGTGCCAGCAGTCCCCGACAGTGGGGCGCTGATACGCAGTATTTT
>TRBJ2-1|-|-|TRBV12-3/TRBV12-4
CASSLAKAEIYNEQFF
TGTGCCAGCAGTTTAGCAAAGGCAGAGATTTACAATGAGCAGTTCTTC
>TRBJ2-5|-|TRBD2|TRBV6-2/TRBV6-3
CASSLMREGETQYF
TGTGCCAGCAGCCTTATGAGGGAGGGAGAGACCCAGTACTTC
>TRBJ2-1|-|TRBD2|TRBV12-3/TRBV12-4
CASGLAGGHNEQFF
TGTGCCAGCGGACTAGCGGGGGGACACAATGAGCAGTTCTTC
>TRBJ2-1|many|TRBD2|TRBV5-5
CASSNPGLVLNEQFF
TGTGCCAGCAGCAACCCGGGACTAGTCCTCAATGAGCAGTTCTTC
>TRBJ2-7|many|-|TRBV20-1
CSANPGSSYEQYF
TGCAGTGCTAACCCCGGCAGCTCCTACGAGCAGTACTTC